This T cell receptor beta chain was obtained from a study of early T cells in non-severe SARS-CoV-2 infection. CDR3 length: 14 residues. The V and J ends lost 11 bases and 8 bases respectively, with 21 bases between them. From germline, CDR1 is LNHDA and CDR2 SQIVND (reference sequence). Using its own MiXCR run on the 5' RACE reads, TCRdb lists one record per CDR3 protein. The sample shows approximately 77,000 distinct CDR3 sequences, approximately 12% of them seen only once. This clonotype was seen repeatedly, ten times or more. The receptor comes from an adult who was a healthcare worker with PCR-confirmed SARS-CoV-2 infection or an uninfected control (not recorded which). The sample was whole blood. The chain recombines TRBV19 with TRBJ1-4; tentative D call: TRBD1 (6 bases). The CDR3 here is CAGTSTGAREKLFF. CDR3 bases: TGTGCCGGGACAAGTACAGGAGCCAGGGAAAAACTGTTTTTT.